The 21 T cell receptor beta chains given below trace back to one sample, sequenced in a study of response to subunit inactivated influenza vaccine (dated by TCRdb to 2017 to 2018). The library came from RT-PCR. TCRdb shows the sequencer as Illumina HiSeq 2500. TCRdb's own reprocessing of the public reads used fastp at Q25 and MiXCR and kept productive beta chains. Every CDR3 protein is listed once, alongside the most common genes and DNA of its rows. The table for this sample lists approximately 490,000 distinct CDR3 sequences; approximately 7.2% of them were counted only once. The ten top clones hold roughly 14% of the sample. Sequencing used PBMCs from blood, obtained around 25 months after vaccination. These receptors all stem from a man aged 45 to 75 who received an inactivated influenza vaccine. Donor details come from another sample of the same person, matched by shared clones.

This clonotype came up many times. CDR3 protein: CASSLAWGGQPQHF. CDR3 nucleotide sequence: TGTGCCAGCAGTTTAGCATGGGGGGGTCAGCCCCAGCATTTT. V and J are TRBV12-3 or TRBV12-4 and TRBJ1-5, with D tentatively TRBD1 (5 bases). The V gene lost 0 bases and the J gene lost 6 bases, with 9 bases spanning the gap. This CDR3 comprises 14 residues.

In its sample, this clonotype was seen many times. This sequence joins TRBV29-1 and TRBJ2-1, with D tentatively TRBD1 (6 bases). Germline-derived CDR1 and CDR2 are SQVTM and ANQGSEA. The CDR3 sequence is 15 residues long. V dropped 1 base and J dropped 3 bases, with 13 bases sitting between them. CDR3 DNA: TGCAGCGTTGAAGGTACAGGGACAAACTACAATGAGCAGTTCTTC. This codes for CSVEGTGTNYNEQFF.

This clonotype was picked up a small number of times. The chain carries TRBV28 and TRBJ1-1; no reliable D call. The germline V gene has CDR1 MDHEN and CDR2 SYDVKM. The V gene lost 8 bases and the J gene lost 4 bases, with 14 bases spanning the gap. This CDR3 comprises 13 residues. The CDR3 sequence: CASLLGRATEAFF. The CDR3 bases are TGTGCCAGCCTACTGGGGAGGGCCACTGAAGCTTTCTTT.

This clonotype was seen a few times. DNA of the CDR3: TGTGCCACCAGCAGAGCCAGGGAGAGGAACACTGAAGCTTTCTTT. As protein: CATSRARERNTEAFF. The gene calls are TRBV15 and TRBJ1-1; TRBD1 might be the D (5 bases). Trimming removed 1 base at V and 1 base at J, with 10 bases between. The CDR3 covers 15 residues. In germline, CDR1 is LNHNV, CDR2 YYDKDF (reference sequence).

This clonotype appeared a few times. The V and J genes are TRBV12-3 or TRBV12-4 and TRBJ2-3; D perhaps matches TRBD1 (6 bases). Trimming cost V 2 bases and J 3 bases, with 18 bases left between them. The CDR3 contains 17 residues. CDR3 sequence reads: CASSLRPQGYGTDTQYF. The CDR3 nucleotides are TGTGCCAGCAGTTTACGGCCCCAGGGGTACGGGACAGATACGCAGTATTTT.

In this sample, this clonotype turned up once. Compared with germline, one end of the junction differs, possibly owing to a read error. The chain carries TRBV12-3 or TRBV12-4 and TRBJ1-2; 9 nucleotides line up with TRBD1. The CDR3 consists of 18 residues. CDR3 amino acids: CACSSIFTGQGRNYGYTF. Written as DNA, the CDR3 is TGTGCCTGCAGTTCAATATTCACGGGACAGGGAAGAAACTATGGCTACACCTTC.

Here the CDR3 DNA reads TGCGCCAGCAGCCACGCCTTAGCGGGAGAGATTGGGGCCAAAAACATTCAGTACTTC. Its protein is CASSHALAGEIGAKNIQYF. The rearrangement links TRBV4-3 to TRBJ2-4, with TRBD2 matching 9 bases. CDR1 is LGHNA, CDR2 YSLEER, per germline. The CDR3 spans 19 residues. The junction had 13 bases not matched to a gene; V was cut back by 3 bases and J by 1 base.

This clonotype was counted many times. The rearrangement links TRBV9 to TRBJ1-4, with D uncertain. The V gene lost 0 bases and the J gene lost 7 bases, with 10 bases spanning the gap. CDR1 SGDLS and CDR2 YYNGEE come from the germline V gene. This CDR3 is 14 amino acids long. The CDR3: CASSVEQLSEKLFF. For the CDR3, the DNA is TGTGCCAGCAGCGTAGAACAGTTGAGTGAAAAACTGTTTTTT.

CDR3 coding DNA: TGTGCCATCAGTGAGTCGGCGGGGACTAATGAAAAACTGTTTTTT. It specifies CAISESAGTNEKLFF. The genes are TRBV10-3 and TRBJ1-4, with D hard to call. The CDR3 contains 15 residues. V was trimmed by 0 bases and J by 2 bases, leaving 7 bases between them. CDR1 is ENHRY, CDR2 SYGVKD, per germline.

The chain carries TRBV6-5 and TRBJ1-5; 7 nucleotides line up with TRBD1. After removal of 4 bases from V and 1 base from J, the junction contained 7 bases not matched to a gene. This CDR3 is built from 16 residues. Germline loops: CDR1 MNHEY, CDR2 SVGAGI. The CDR3 sequence is CASSLQGRRSNQPQHF. As DNA, the CDR3 is TGTGCCAGCAGTTTACAGGGGAGAAGGAGCAATCAGCCCCAGCATTTT.

Ten or more counts support this clonotype. The V call is TRBV6-2 or TRBV6-3, the J call TRBJ2-3; no clear D. Trimming stripped 7 bases from V and 4 bases from J, with 15 bases between. Germline V gene lookup returns CDR1 MNHEY and CDR2 SVGEGT. The CDR3 is 14 amino acids. The CDR3 loop is CASTLTDVPDTQYF. CDR3 sequence (DNA): TGTGCCAGCACCCTAACGGACGTCCCAGATACGCAGTATTTT.

This clonotype was seen at least ten times. The genes are TRBV4-3 and TRBJ2-2; no reliable D call. The CDR3 covers 14 residues. Trimming cost V 3 bases and J 0 bases, with 5 bases left between them. In germline, CDR1 is LGHNA, CDR2 YSLEER. CDR3 loop: CASSQESNTGELFF. CDR3 sequence (DNA): TGCGCCAGCAGCCAGGAATCGAACACCGGGGAGCTGTTTTTT.

The chain is built from TRBV11-2 and TRBJ2-1; either TRBD1 or TRBD2 may fit D (5 bases each). Trimming took 5 bases from V and 2 from J, leaving 13 bases between them. This CDR3 has 15 amino acids. Germline-derived CDR1 and CDR2 are SGHAT and FQNNGV. CDR3 nucleotides: TGTGCCAGCAGCAACTCATCGGGACCCTACAATGAGCAGTTCTTC. Residues: CASSNSSGPYNEQFF.

V gene TRBV29-1 combines with J gene TRBJ2-3; 9 bases fit TRBD2. CDR1 SQVTM and CDR2 ANQGSEA come from the germline V gene. After removal of 4 bases from V and 1 base from J, the junction contained 12 bases not matched to a gene. The CDR3 extends over 17 amino acids. This chain's CDR3 is CSVVRLAGLEGTDTQYF. The CDR3 nucleotides are TGCAGCGTTGTAAGGCTAGCGGGACTAGAAGGCACAGATACGCAGTATTTT.

This clonotype was seen only a few times. This sequence joins TRBV28 and TRBJ1-2, with D hard to call. The CDR3 consists of 14 residues. With 7 bases removed from V and 4 bases from J, the gap between germline ends came to 16 bases. Germline CDR1 reads MDHEN; CDR2 reads SYDVKM. CDR3 nucleotide sequence: TGTGCCAGCACCTCTTCAAACAGCCTCTATGGCTACACCTTC. It specifies CASTSSNSLYGYTF.

V usage is TRBV5-4 and J usage is TRBJ1-2; 8 positions match TRBD1. With 3 bases clipped from V and 6 bases from J, the junction kept 7 bases outside the gene matches. This CDR3 has 14 amino acids. Per germline, CDR1 SGHNT and CDR2 YYREEE (reference sequence). DNA of the CDR3: TGTGCCAGCAGCTCAGGACAGGGTTATGATGGCTACACCTTC. It codes for CASSSGQGYDGYTF.

This clonotype was seen many times. The V call is TRBV5-1, the J call TRBJ2-5; 10 nucleotides agree with TRBD1. The V segment lost 3 bases and the J segment 9 bases; nucleotides outside the gene matches: 5. This CDR3 has 13 amino acids. The V gene's germline CDR1 is SGHRS and CDR2 YFSETQ. CDR3 in amino acids: CASSWDRGTAQYF. The CDR3 region has the DNA TGCGCCAGCAGCTGGGACAGGGGAACGGCCCAGTACTTC.

This clonotype was picked up a small number of times. This chain connects TRBV20-1 to TRBJ2-7; TRBD1 aligns across 9 bases. Trimming cost V 3 bases and J 1 base; bases outside gene matches: 7. The CDR3 extends over 15 amino acids. Germline CDR1 is DFQATT and CDR2 is SNEGSKA (reference sequence). The CDR3 region is CSARGTGRGSYEQYF. Here the CDR3 DNA reads TGCAGTGCTAGGGGGACAGGGAGGGGATCCTACGAGCAGTACTTC.

This clonotype was counted at least ten times. The chain uses TRBV4-2 and TRBJ2-7; no definite D call. Germline lookup yields CDR1 LGHNA and CDR2 YNFKEQ. CDR3 length: 13 amino acids. The V gene lost 5 bases and the J gene lost 1 base, with 9 bases spanning the gap. CDR3 sequence reads: CASSSPTSYEQYF. DNA of the CDR3: TGTGCCAGCAGCTCTCCTACTTCCTACGAGCAGTACTTC.

This clonotype was seen ten or more times. The rearrangement links TRBV6-5 to TRBJ1-1; tentative D call: TRBD1 (5 bases). Germline CDR1 MNHEY, CDR2 SVGAGI. The length of the CDR3 is 14 residues. The V end lost 0 bases, the J end lost 4 bases, and 9 bases lay between the germline ends. CDR3 amino acids: CASSYSGGGTEAFF. CDR3 DNA sequence: TGTGCCAGCAGTTACTCGGGGGGGGGCACTGAAGCTTTCTTT.

This clonotype showed up many times. The gene calls are TRBV20-1 and TRBJ2-1; D unclear. The CDR3 spans 11 residues. V lost 2 bases, J lost 9 bases, and 8 bases lay in between. The germline V gene has CDR1 DFQATT and CDR2 SNEGSKA (reference sequence). CDR3 residues: CSARRLIEQFF. The CDR3 DNA reads as TGCAGTGCTAGACGGCTTATTGAGCAGTTCTTC.